The rows below give T cell receptor beta chains drawn from one sample of a study of T cell repertoires in cytomegalovirus infection. MiXCR was run by TCRdb on the reads, yielding one entry per CDR3 protein. The data show 200,000 to 250,000 distinct CDR3 sequences, 20% to 25% seen once. The sequenced sample consisted of CD8+ T cells from PBMCs. These receptors originate from a human donor in good health (CMV status not recorded). Some clones in this sample may be carry-over from other donors' samples. The conserved cysteine and the conserved F or W are not part of the CDR3 here. Each record gives: V gene, clone size, CDR3 protein. Clone size is given for some rows only: seen once, a few or many times, or a class if the clone is expanded.

>TRBV20-1|-
SAPQGFEAF
>TRBV7-8|many
ASSAGQGNQPQH
>TRBV4-1|many
ASSHQVADYEQY
>TRBV7-6|-
ASRDLGTEAF
>TRBV10-3|few
AISESRDTNYGYT
>TRBV7-2|many
ASSFTGTGGYSSYNSPLH
>TRBV30|few
AWSSTGSFYEQY
>TRBV20-1|-
SARDTGQAYGYT
>TRBV5-4|-
ASSLSGGAETQY
>TRBV7-9|few
ASSLNGGTHQPQH
>TRBV2|few
ASSDWSSGAQETQY
>TRBV7-3|many
ASSLAGLSYNEQF
>TRBV7-6|few
ASSWGTGESYEQY
>TRBV25-1|-
ASSTSAYLREQF
>TRBV20-1|-
SAREQRVDGYT
>TRBV2|many
ASILTSGANEQF
>TRBV7-8|many
ASSARLAGGFTSTDTQY
>TRBV24-1|few
ATGAGSSGEQY
>TRBV7-8|many
ASSSPDRAGTDTQY
>TRBV7-9|-
ASSLVLSVFDEQF
>TRBV9|few
ASSAAGTSTDTQY
>TRBV4-1|-
ASSQDGLGADTQY